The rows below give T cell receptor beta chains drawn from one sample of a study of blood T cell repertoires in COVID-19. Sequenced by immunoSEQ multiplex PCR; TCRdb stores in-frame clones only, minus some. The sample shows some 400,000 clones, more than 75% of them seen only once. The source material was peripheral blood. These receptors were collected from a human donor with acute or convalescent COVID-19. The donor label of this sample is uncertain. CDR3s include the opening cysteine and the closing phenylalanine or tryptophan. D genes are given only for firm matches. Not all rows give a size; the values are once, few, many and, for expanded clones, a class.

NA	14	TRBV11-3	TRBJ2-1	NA	CASSPRDGYNEQFF	TGTGCCAGCAGCCCCAGGGATGGTTACAATGAGCAGTTCTTC
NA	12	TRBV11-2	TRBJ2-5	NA	CASSRGPGTQYF	TGTGCCAGCAGCCGAGGCCCGGGGACCCAGTACTTC
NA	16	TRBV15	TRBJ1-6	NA	CATSRDRPESNSPLHF	TGTGCCACCAGCAGAGATCGTCCTGAGAGTAATTCACCCCTCCACTTT
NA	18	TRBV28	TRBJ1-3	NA	CASSLGPWGGREGNTIYF	TGTGCCAGCAGTTTAGGCCCATGGGGGGGACGGGAAGGAAACACCATATATTTT
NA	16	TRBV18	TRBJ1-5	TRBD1	CASSSRDRGWNQPQHF	TGTGCCAGCTCATCCCGGGACAGGGGTTGGAATCAGCCCCAGCATTTT
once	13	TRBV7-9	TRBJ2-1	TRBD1	CASRGQGWNEQFF	TGTGCCAGCAGGGGACAGGGGTGGAATGAGCAGTTCTTC
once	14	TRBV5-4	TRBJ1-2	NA	CASSKGALNYGYTF	TGTGCCAGCAGTAAAGGGGCACTAAACTATGGCTACACCTTC
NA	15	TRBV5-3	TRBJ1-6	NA	CARSLDGRPNSPLHF	TGTGCCAGAAGCTTGGATGGCAGGCCCAATTCACCCCTCCACTTT
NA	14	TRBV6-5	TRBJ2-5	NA	CASSALGDQETQYF	TGTGCCAGCAGCGCTCTAGGGGACCAAGAGACCCAGTACTTC
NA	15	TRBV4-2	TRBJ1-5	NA	CASSQDGGPSQPQHF	TGTGCCAGCAGCCAAGACGGGGGGCCCAGTCAGCCCCAGCATTTT
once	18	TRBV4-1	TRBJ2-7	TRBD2	CASSRVSGLAEFSYEQYF	TGCGCCAGCAGCCGAGTCTCGGGACTAGCGGAGTTTTCCTACGAGCAGTACTTC
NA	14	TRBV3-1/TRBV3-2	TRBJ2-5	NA	CASRPGGLQETQYF	TGTGCCAGCAGGCCAGGAGGGTTACAAGAGACCCAGTACTTC
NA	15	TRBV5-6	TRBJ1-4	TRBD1	CASKITDRAGEKLFF	TGTGCCAGCAAGATCACGGACAGGGCCGGCGAAAAACTGTTTTTT
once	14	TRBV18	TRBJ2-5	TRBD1	CASSPQTGGETQYF	TGTGCCAGCTCACCCCAGACAGGGGGGGAGACCCAGTACTTC
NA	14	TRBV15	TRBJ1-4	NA	CATSRGEPGEKLFF	TGTGCCACCAGCAGAGGGGAGCCAGGAGAAAAACTGTTTTTT
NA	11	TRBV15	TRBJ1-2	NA	CATSRRTNRDF	TGTGCCACCAGCAGACGGACTAACCGCGACTTC
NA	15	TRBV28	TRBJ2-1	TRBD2	CASSNLGGGDNEQFF	TGTGCCAGCAGTAACCTGGGCGGGGGGGACAATGAGCAGTTCTTC
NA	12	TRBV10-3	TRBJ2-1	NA	CAISHRGNEQFF	TGTGCCATCAGCCACCGAGGGAATGAGCAGTTCTTC
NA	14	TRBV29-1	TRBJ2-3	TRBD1	CSVEDRGRTDTQYF	TGCAGCGTTGAAGACAGGGGGCGCACAGATACGCAGTATTTT
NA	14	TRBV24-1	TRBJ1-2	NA	CATSDPGRERGYTF	TGTGCCACCAGTGATCCTGGACGGGAGAGAGGCTACACCTTC
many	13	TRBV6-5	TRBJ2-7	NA	CASSPGVRHEQYF	TGTGCCAGCAGTCCCGGAGTCCGCCACGAGCAGTACTTC
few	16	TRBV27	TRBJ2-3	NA	CASSLVQADYTDTQYF	TGTGCCAGCAGTTTAGTGCAGGCAGACTACACAGATACGCAGTATTTT
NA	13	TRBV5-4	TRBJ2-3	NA	CASSPSTTDTQYF	TGTGCCAGCAGCCCGAGTACCACAGATACGCAGTATTTT
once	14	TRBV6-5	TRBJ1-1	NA	CASGRGGVNTEAFF	TGTGCCAGCGGGAGGGGAGGGGTGAACACTGAAGCTTTCTTT
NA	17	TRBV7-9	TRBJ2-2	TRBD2	CASSPPGTSRTSGELFF	TGTGCCAGCAGCCCGCCCGGGACTAGCCGGACATCGGGGGAGCTGTTTTTT
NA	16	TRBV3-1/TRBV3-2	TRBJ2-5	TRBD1	CASSHRDRGHKETQYF	TGTGCCAGCAGCCACCGGGACAGGGGTCACAAAGAGACCCAGTACTTC
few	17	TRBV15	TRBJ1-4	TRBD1	CATSRDGRTGANEKLFF	TGTGCCACCAGCAGAGACGGTCGGACAGGGGCTAATGAAAAACTGTTTTTT
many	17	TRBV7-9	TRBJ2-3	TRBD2	CASSPRVGRGITDTQYF	TGTGCCAGCAGCCCCCGGGTCGGGAGGGGGATCACAGATACGCAGTATTTT
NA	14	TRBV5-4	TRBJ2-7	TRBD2	CASSFGGKAYEQYF	TGTGCCAGCAGCTTCGGGGGGAAGGCCTACGAGCAGTACTTC
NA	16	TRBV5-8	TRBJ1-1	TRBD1	CASSLGHRGLFTEAFF	TGTGCCAGCAGCTTGGGTCACAGGGGGCTGTTCACTGAAGCTTTCTTT
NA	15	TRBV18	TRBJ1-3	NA	CASSPGQSSGNTIYF	TGTGCCAGCTCACCCGGACAGAGCTCTGGAAACACCATATATTTT
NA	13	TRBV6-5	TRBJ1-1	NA	CASSLGSFTEAFF	TGTGCCAGCAGCCTTGGCTCGTTCACTGAAGCTTTCTTT
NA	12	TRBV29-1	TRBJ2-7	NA	CSVESQSYEQYF	TGCAGCGTTGAATCCCAGTCTTACGAGCAGTACTTC
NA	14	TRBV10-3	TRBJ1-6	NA	CAISPLSGNSPLHF	TGTGCCATCAGTCCGCTCTCGGGGAATTCACCCCTCCACTTT
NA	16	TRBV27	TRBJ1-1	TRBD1	CASRRRGQGGGTEAFF	TGTGCCAGCAGACGACGCGGACAGGGAGGAGGCACTGAAGCTTTCTTT
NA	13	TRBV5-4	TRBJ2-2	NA	CASSLEPTGELFF	TGTGCCAGCAGCCTGGAGCCGACCGGGGAGCTGTTTTTT
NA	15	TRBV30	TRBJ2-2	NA	CAWSHKGDFTGELFF	TGTGCCTGGAGTCATAAAGGGGATTTCACCGGGGAGCTGTTTTTT
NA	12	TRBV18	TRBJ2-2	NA	CASSLFTGELFF	TGTGCCAGCTCACTCTTCACCGGGGAGCTGTTTTTT
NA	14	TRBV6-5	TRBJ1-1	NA	CASSYTGWNTEAFF	TGTGCCAGCAGTTACACGGGATGGAACACTGAAGCTTTCTTT
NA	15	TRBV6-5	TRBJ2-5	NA	CASSYGGGRPETQYF	TGTGCCAGCAGTTACGGCGGGGGCCGCCCAGAGACCCAGTACTTC
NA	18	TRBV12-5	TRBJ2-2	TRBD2	CASGLANLLAGGTGELFF	TGTGCTAGTGGTTTGGCCAATTTACTAGCGGGGGGAACCGGGGAGCTGTTTTTT
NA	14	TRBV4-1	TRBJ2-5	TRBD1	CASSQLDRESTQYF	TGCGCCAGCAGCCAACTAGACAGGGAGTCGACCCAGTACTTC
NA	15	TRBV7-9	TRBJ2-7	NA	CASTHRAQTSYEQYF	TGTGCCAGCACACACAGGGCCCAAACCTCCTACGAGCAGTACTTC
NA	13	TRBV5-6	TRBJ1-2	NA	CASSLVQGFGYTF	TGTGCCAGCAGCTTGGTCCAGGGATTTGGCTACACCTTC
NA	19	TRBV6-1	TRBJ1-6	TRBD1	CASSVRSWTGSSYNSPLHF	TGTGCCAGCAGTGTCCGATCCTGGACAGGGAGCTCCTATAATTCACCCCTCCACTTT
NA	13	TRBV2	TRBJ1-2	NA	CASSDSVFGGYTF	TGTGCCAGCAGTGATAGCGTTTTTGGGGGCTACACCTTC
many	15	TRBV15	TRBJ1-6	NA	CATSRDSSYNSPLHF	TGTGCCACCAGCAGGGACAGCTCCTATAATTCACCCCTCCACTTT
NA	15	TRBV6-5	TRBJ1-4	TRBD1	CASTRQGGQGEKLFF	TGTGCCAGCACCCGACAGGGCGGCCAAGGTGAAAAACTGTTTTTT
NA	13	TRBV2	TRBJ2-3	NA	CASIGASTDTQYF	TGTGCCAGCATAGGGGCTAGCACAGATACGCAGTATTTT
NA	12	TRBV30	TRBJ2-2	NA	CAWSSGVGELFF	TGTGCCTGGAGTTCAGGGGTAGGGGAGCTGTTTTTT
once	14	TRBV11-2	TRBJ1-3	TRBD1	CASSFLGQRNTIYF	TGTGCCAGCAGCTTTTTGGGACAGAGAAACACCATATATTTT
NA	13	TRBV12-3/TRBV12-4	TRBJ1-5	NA	CASSFRVVGTQHF	TGTGCCAGCAGTTTTAGAGTGGTGGGCACGCAGCATTTT
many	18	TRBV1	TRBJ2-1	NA	CTSSPPPVAGASYNEQFF	TGCACCAGCAGCCCACCCCCCGTAGCGGGCGCATCCTACAATGAGCAGTTCTTC